This is a list of T cell receptor beta chains from one sample in a study of shared clonotypes between healthy human individuals. Libraries were prepared by immunoSEQ multiplex PCR; TCRdb keeps only in-frame clonotypes and omits some of them. The sample has roughly 2 million clones, about 95% seen once; the top ten hold around 1.1%. Sequencing was performed on naive CD8+ T cells sorted from blood. The receptors stem from a young man in good health. Both conserved end residues are part of each CDR3. The D gene is left open where the match is weak. Size is stated for part of the rows, as once, few or many counts, or as a class when the clone is expanded.

cdr3_nt,cdr3_aa,clone_size,d_call,j_call,v_call,cdr3_length
TGCAGTGCTCGACTAGTGGGGACCCAGTACTTC,CSARLVGTQYF,-,-,TRBJ2-5,TRBV20-1,11
TGTGCCATTCCAATGGGACAGGGCTATGGCTACACCTTC,CAIPMGQGYGYTF,-,TRBD1,TRBJ1-2,TRBV2,13
TGTGCCAGCAGTTACTCGGCTAGTACCCATGAGCAGTTCTTC,CASSYSASTHEQFF,-,-,TRBJ2-1,TRBV6-6,14
TGCAGCGTTGCGACCGGGGGCAACTATGAGCAGTTCTTC,CSVATGGNYEQFF,-,-,TRBJ2-1,TRBV29-1,13
TGCGCCAGCAGCTCATACCAGGGTCCGACTGAAGCTTTCTTT,CASSSYQGPTEAFF,-,-,TRBJ1-1,TRBV7-9,14
TGTGCCAGCAGCTTAATTGGCAGTACCAGCTCTGGGGCCAACGTCCTGACTTTC,CASSLIGSTSSGANVLTF,-,-,TRBJ2-6,TRBV5-4,18
TGCGCCAGCAGCCAATCCGGTGCTAGCAGCACAGATACGCAGTATTTT,CASSQSGASSTDTQYF,-,-,TRBJ2-3,TRBV4-1,16
TGTGCCAGCAGTTTAACGCGGATGAACACTGAAGCTTTCTTT,CASSLTRMNTEAFF,once,-,TRBJ1-1,TRBV28,14
TGTGCCAGCAGCTTACTAGCGGGAATCGACACCGGGGAGCTGTTTTTT,CASSLLAGIDTGELFF,-,TRBD2,TRBJ2-2,TRBV7-2,16
TGTGCCAGCAGTGCCGTGAGCTCCTACAATGAGCAGTTCTTC,CASSAVSSYNEQFF,-,-,TRBJ2-1,TRBV6-5,14
TGCAGCGTTGAAAGCGGGGGCCCCTACAATGAGCAGTTCTTC,CSVESGGPYNEQFF,-,TRBD2,TRBJ2-1,TRBV29-1,14
TGTGCCAGCAGCGTCGGGGGCGCTGGCTACACCTTC,CASSVGGAGYTF,-,-,TRBJ1-2,TRBV9,12
TGTGCCAGCTCGGACACAGGGGACGAGCAGTACTTC,CASSDTGDEQYF,-,TRBD1,TRBJ2-7,TRBV18,12
TGTGCCAGCAGTCACACAGATACGCAGTATTTT,CASSHTDTQYF,-,-,TRBJ2-3,TRBV6-1,11
TGCGCCAGCAGCCAGACTCCGGGACAGGGCTACGAGCAGTACTTC,CASSQTPGQGYEQYF,-,TRBD1,TRBJ2-7,TRBV4-1,15
TGCGCCAGCAGCCAAGATCTTACAGGGGTATTCACCGGGGAGCTGTTTTTT,CASSQDLTGVFTGELFF,-,TRBD1,TRBJ2-2,TRBV4-1,17
TGCGCCAGCAGCCAAAAGACAGCCTCCTACGAGCAGTACTTC,CASSQKTASYEQYF,-,-,TRBJ2-7,TRBV4-3,14
TGTGCCAGCAGTTTAAACGGGCAGGGACTAGACGAGCAGTACTTC,CASSLNGQGLDEQYF,-,TRBD2,TRBJ2-7,TRBV27,15
TGTGCCAGCAGTTCCACTACGGGACTCCGCCCGGAGACCCAGTACTTC,CASSSTTGLRPETQYF,-,-,TRBJ2-5,TRBV27,16
TGTGCCGGGACCCGAGGGACCGGGACTGAAGCTTTCTTT,CAGTRGTGTEAFF,few,-,TRBJ1-1,TRBV7-9,13
TGTGCCAGCAGCGTAGGGACTAGTACGACCTACGAGCAGTACTTC,CASSVGTSTTYEQYF,-,TRBD2,TRBJ2-7,TRBV9,15
TGCGCCAGCAGCTTGGAACCCCAGGGGGCAGGGACTGAAGCTTTCTTT,CASSLEPQGAGTEAFF,-,TRBD1,TRBJ1-1,TRBV5-1,16
TGTGCCAGCAGTAAGAGGGGGGCCTACAATGAGCAGTTCTTC,CASSKRGAYNEQFF,-,-,TRBJ2-1,TRBV28,14
TGTGCCAGCAGTGACCCCGACCTCTATGGCTACACCTTC,CASSDPDLYGYTF,-,-,TRBJ1-2,TRBV2,13
TGTGCCTGGAGTGAGGGACAGAGTAATTCACCCCTCCACTTT,CAWSEGQSNSPLHF,-,TRBD1,TRBJ1-6,TRBV30,14
TGTGCCAGCAGTCCCTCCGTGGGTGAGGAAGACTATGGCTACACCTTC,CASSPSVGEEDYGYTF,once,-,TRBJ1-2,TRBV27,16
TGTGCCAGCAGCGTAGTAGAAAGGGAGGTTAAAAACAATGAGCAGTTCTTC,CASSVVEREVKNNEQFF,-,-,TRBJ2-1,TRBV9,17
TGTGCCAGCAGTGAGTGGACTAGCGTTGAAGAGACCCAGTACTTC,CASSEWTSVEETQYF,once,TRBD2,TRBJ2-5,TRBV2,15
TGTGCCAGCAGCTTAGGGGGGGCGACAGGGCTAAGAGCTTTCTTT,CASSLGGATGLRAFF,-,TRBD1,TRBJ1-1,TRBV11-2,15
TGCGCCAGCAGCCAAAATTATGGATCAGGGGGTTACGAGCAGTACTTC,CASSQNYGSGGYEQYF,-,TRBD1,TRBJ2-7,TRBV4-3,16
TGTGCCAGCAGCCGCAGGGAACAAGAGACCCAGTACTTC,CASSRREQETQYF,-,-,TRBJ2-5,TRBV13,13
TGTGCCAGCGGTCGACTAGCGGGAGGGCCCCCCGAGCAGTACTTC,CASGRLAGGPPEQYF,-,TRBD2,TRBJ2-7,TRBV2,15